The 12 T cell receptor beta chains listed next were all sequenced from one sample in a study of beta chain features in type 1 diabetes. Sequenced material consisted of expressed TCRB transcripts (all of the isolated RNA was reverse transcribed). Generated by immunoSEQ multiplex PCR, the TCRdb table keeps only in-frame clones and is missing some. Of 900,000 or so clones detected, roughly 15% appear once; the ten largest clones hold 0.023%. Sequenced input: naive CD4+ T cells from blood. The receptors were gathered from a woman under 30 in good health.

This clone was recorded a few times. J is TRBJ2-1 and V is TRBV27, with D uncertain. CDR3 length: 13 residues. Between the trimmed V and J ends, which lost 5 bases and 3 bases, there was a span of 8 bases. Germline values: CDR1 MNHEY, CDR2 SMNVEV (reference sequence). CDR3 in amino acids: CASSLSRYNEQFF. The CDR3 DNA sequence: TGTGCCAGCAGTCTCTCTCGCTACAATGAGCAGTTCTTC.

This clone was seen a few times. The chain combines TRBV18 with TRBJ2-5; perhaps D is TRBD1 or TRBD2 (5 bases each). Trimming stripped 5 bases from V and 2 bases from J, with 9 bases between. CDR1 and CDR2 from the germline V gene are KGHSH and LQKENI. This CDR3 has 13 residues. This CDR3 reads CASSWDEQETQYF. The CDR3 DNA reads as TGTGCCAGCTCATGGGACGAGCAAGAGACCCAGTACTTC.

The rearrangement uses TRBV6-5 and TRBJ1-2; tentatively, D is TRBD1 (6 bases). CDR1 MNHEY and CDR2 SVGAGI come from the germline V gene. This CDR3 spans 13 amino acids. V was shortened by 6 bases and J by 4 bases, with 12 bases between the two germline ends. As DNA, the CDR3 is TGTGCCAGCAGCACACAGGGTACCTATGGCTACACCTTC. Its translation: CASSTQGTYGYTF.

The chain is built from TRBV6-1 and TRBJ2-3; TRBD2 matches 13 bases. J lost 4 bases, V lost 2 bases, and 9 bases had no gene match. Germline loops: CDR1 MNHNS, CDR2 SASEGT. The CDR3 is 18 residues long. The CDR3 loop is CASSERFGTSGRADTQYF. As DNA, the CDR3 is TGTGCCAGCAGTGAAAGGTTTGGTACTAGCGGGAGGGCAGATACGCAGTATTTT.

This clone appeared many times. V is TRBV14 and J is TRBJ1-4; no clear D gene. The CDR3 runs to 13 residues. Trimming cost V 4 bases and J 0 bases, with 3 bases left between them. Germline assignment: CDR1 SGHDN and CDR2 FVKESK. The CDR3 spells CASSRATNEKLFF. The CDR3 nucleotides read TGTGCCAGCAGCCGAGCAACTAATGAAAAACTGTTTTTT. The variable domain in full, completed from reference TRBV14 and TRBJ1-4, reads EAGVTQFPSHSVIEKGQTVTLRCDPISGHDNLYWYRRVMGKEIKFLLHFVKESKQDESGMPNNRFLAERTGGTYSTLKVQPAELEDSGVYFCASSRATNEKLFFGSGTQLSVL.

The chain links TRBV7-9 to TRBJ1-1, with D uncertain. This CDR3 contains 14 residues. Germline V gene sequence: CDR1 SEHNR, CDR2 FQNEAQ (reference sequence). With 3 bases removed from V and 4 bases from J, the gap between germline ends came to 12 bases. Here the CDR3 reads CASSLGRPVTEAFF. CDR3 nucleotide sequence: TGTGCCAGCAGCTTGGGAAGGCCGGTCACTGAAGCTTTCTTT.

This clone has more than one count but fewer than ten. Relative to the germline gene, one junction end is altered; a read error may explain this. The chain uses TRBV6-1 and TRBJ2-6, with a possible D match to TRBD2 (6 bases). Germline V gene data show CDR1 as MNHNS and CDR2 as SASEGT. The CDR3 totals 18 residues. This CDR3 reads CAISEGGTGSSGANVLTF. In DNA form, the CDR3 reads TGTGCCATCAGTGAAGGAGGGACGGGGAGCTCTGGGGCCAACGTCCTGACTTTC.

Here the CDR3 DNA reads TGTGCCAGCGCTCGGGAGAGGAACACCGGGGAGCTGTTTTTT. Translation gives CASARERNTGELFF. V gene TRBV6-4 combines with J gene TRBJ2-2; D possibly corresponds to TRBD2 (6 bases). Trimming removed 8 bases from V and 1 base from J, with 11 bases in between. The CDR3 extends over 14 amino acids. Looked up from germline, CDR1 is MRHNA and CDR2 is SNTAGT.

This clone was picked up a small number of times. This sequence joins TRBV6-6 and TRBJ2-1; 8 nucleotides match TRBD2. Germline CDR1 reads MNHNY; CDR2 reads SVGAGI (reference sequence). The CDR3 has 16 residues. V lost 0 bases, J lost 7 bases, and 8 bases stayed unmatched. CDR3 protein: CASSYSESSGFNEQFF. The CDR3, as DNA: TGTGCCAGCAGTTACTCGGAATCTAGCGGGTTTAATGAGCAGTTCTTC.

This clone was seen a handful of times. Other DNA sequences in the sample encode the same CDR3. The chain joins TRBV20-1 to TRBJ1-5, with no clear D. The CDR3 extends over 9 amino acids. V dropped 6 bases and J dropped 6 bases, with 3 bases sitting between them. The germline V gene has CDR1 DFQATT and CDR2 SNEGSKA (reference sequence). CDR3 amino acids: CSAGQPQHF. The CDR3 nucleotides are TGCAGTGCGGGTCAGCCCCAGCATTTT.

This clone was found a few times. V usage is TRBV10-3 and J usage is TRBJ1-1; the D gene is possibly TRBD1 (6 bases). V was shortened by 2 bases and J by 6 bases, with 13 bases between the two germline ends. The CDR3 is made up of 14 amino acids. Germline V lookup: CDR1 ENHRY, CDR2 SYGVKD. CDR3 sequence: CAISEGGRVAEAFF. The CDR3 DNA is TGTGCCATCAGTGAGGGGGGCAGGGTAGCTGAAGCTTTCTTT.

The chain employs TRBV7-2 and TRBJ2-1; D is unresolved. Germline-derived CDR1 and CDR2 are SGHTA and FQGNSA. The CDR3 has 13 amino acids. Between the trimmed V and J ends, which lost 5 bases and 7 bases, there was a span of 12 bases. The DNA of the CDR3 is TGTGCCAGCAGCCTCTGGACGGAAAATGAGCAGTTCTTC. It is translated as CASSLWTENEQFF.